The 26 T cell receptor beta chains below all came from one sample that was sequenced in a study of shared clonotypes between healthy human individuals. Assay: immunoSEQ multiplex PCR; the TCRdb copy retains only in-frame clones and omits some. The sample lists about 120,000 clones, 68% seen once, with roughly a quarter in the top ten. The sequencing sample was made of memory CD8+ T cells sorted from blood. Regarding subset: CD45RO+ cells pooled with CCR7-negative TemRA cells. The receptors stem from a woman aged 30 to 39 in good health.

The chain uses TRBV28 and TRBJ1-1, with D perhaps TRBD1 (5 bases). V lost 6 bases to trimming and J lost 8 bases, with 13 bases between them. The length of the CDR3 is 12 residues. The germline V gene has CDR1 MDHEN and CDR2 SYDVKM. CDR3 protein: CASSLQTDEAFF. The CDR3 DNA reads as TGTGCCAGCAGCCTACAGACAGACGAAGCTTTCTTT. Supplemented by reference TRBV28 and TRBJ1-1, the full variable domain reads DVKVTQSSRYLVKRTGEKVFLECVQDMDHENMFWYRQDPGLGLRLIYFSYDVKMKEKGDIPEGYSVSREKKERFSLILESASTNQTSMYLCASSLQTDEAFFGQGTRLTVV.

The chain combines TRBV4-2 with TRBJ2-5; D unresolved. Germline V gives CDR1 LGHNA, CDR2 YNFKEQ. The CDR3 covers 15 residues. The V end lost 0 bases, the J end lost 1 base, and 9 bases lay between the germline ends. The chain's CDR3 is CASSQDGRSQETQYF. CDR3 nucleotide sequence: TGTGCCAGCAGCCAAGATGGCAGGTCCCAAGAGACCCAGTACTTC.

The chain has TRBV5-4 and TRBJ2-7; D is possibly TRBD2 (6 bases). With 4 bases removed from V and 3 bases from J, the gap between germline ends came to 20 bases. CDR3 size: 16 residues. Per the germline V gene, CDR1 is SGHNT and CDR2 is YYREEE (reference sequence). CDR3 in amino acids: CASSPGPSDGCYEQYF. Here the CDR3 DNA reads TGTGCCAGCAGCCCGGGACCTAGCGACGGATGCTACGAGCAGTACTTC.

The rearrangement joins TRBV23-1 to TRBJ1-2; TRBD1 agrees at 7 bases. TRBV23-1 is an open reading frame whose function is uncertain. The CDR3 loop spans 17 amino acids. V lost 3 bases to trimming and J lost 7 bases; unmatched junction nucleotides: 17. The CDR3 coding sequence is TGCGCCAGCAGTCATAAGGCAGGGGGATCTCCACTGGTTGGCTACACCTTC. This codes for CASSHKAGGSPLVGYTF.

J is TRBJ2-3 and V is TRBV18; 8 positions agree with TRBD2. With V trimmed by 6 bases and J by 2 bases, 10 bases remained unmatched. The CDR3 has 16 amino acids. CDR1 is KGHSH, CDR2 LQKENI, per germline. The CDR3 nucleotides are TGTGCCAGCTCCTTCGTGAGCGGGGGCTACACAGATACGCAGTATTTT. This codes for CASSFVSGGYTDTQYF.

The chain employs TRBV6-5 and TRBJ2-7; D is possibly TRBD1 (5 bases). The germline V and J ends were trimmed by 5 bases and 5 bases, with 13 bases remaining between them. The germline V gene has CDR1 MNHEY and CDR2 SVGAGI. CDR3 length: 13 amino acids. The CDR3 coding sequence is TGTGCCAGCAGTCGCAGGGAATATGACGAGCAGTACTTC. Translating gives CASSRREYDEQYF.

V usage is TRBV2 and J usage is TRBJ1-3, with D possibly TRBD1 on 5 matching bases. Between the trimmed V and J ends, which lost 0 bases and 10 bases, there was a span of 16 bases. The CDR3 extends over 15 amino acids. Germline V gives CDR1 SNHLY, CDR2 FYNNEI. In DNA form, the CDR3 reads TGTGCCAGCAGTGAAGCCCGCACAACGAAGGGGACCATATATTTT. As protein: CASSEARTTKGTIYF.

This clone was counted once. The chain employs TRBV7-6 and TRBJ2-2, with 9 bases lining up with TRBD1. The V and J ends lost 6 bases and 10 bases, in that order; junction bases with no gene match: 3. The CDR3 is 12 amino acids. The germline gives CDR1 SGHVS, CDR2 FNYEAQ. The CDR3 spells CASRRQGEELFF. In DNA form, the CDR3 reads TGTGCCAGCAGGAGACAGGGGGAGGAGCTGTTTTTT.

This clone was observed at least ten times. The chain joins TRBV5-3 to TRBJ1-1; 7 bases are a match to TRBD1. TRBV5-3 is placed among ORFs of uncertain function. J was trimmed by 1 base and V by 4 bases; bases with no gene match: 7. The CDR3 runs to 15 residues. The CDR3 DNA reads as TGTGCCAGAAGCCGACAGGGCGTGGCGAACACTGAAGCTTTCTTT. It specifies CARSRQGVANTEAFF.

This sequence joins TRBV7-9 and TRBJ2-1, with D possibly matching TRBD2 (6 bases). The germline V and J ends were trimmed by 0 bases and 6 bases, with 18 bases remaining between them. This CDR3 comprises 17 residues. The germline V gene encodes CDR1 SEHNR and CDR2 FQNEAQ (reference sequence). The DNA of the CDR3 is TGTGCCAGCAGCTTAGCTCAGGACTACGCCGGGCGCAATGAGCAGTTCTTC. Translated, it gives CASSLAQDYAGRNEQFF. The variable domain in full, with the rest retrieved from reference TRBV7-9 and TRBJ2-1, is DTGVSQNPRHKITKRGQNVTFRCDPISEHNRLYWYRQTLGQGPEFLTYFQNEAQLEKSRLLSDRFSAERPKGSFSTLEIQRTEQGDSAMYLCASSLAQDYAGRNEQFFGPGTRLTVL.

This chain uses TRBV7-9 with TRBJ1-1; no firm D call. This CDR3 is 16 amino acids long. Germline V gene lookup returns CDR1 SEHNR and CDR2 FQNEAQ (reference sequence). V was trimmed by 1 base and J by 0 bases, leaving 12 bases between them. The CDR3 loop is CASSLVTLRMNTEAFF. CDR3 in DNA: TGTGCCAGCAGCTTAGTGACCCTCAGGATGAACACTGAAGCTTTCTTT.

V and J are TRBV6-5 and TRBJ2-1; 7 positions agree with TRBD1. The germline gives CDR1 MNHEY, CDR2 SVGAGI. The CDR3 covers 15 residues. V shed 6 bases, J shed 4 bases, and the junction held 9 bases outside the gene matches. CDR3 sequence reads: CASRHLGTDYNEQFF. CDR3 DNA: TGTGCCAGCAGACACCTAGGGACAGATTACAATGAGCAGTTCTTC.

This clone showed up just a few times. Germline and junction disagree at one end, which may indicate a read error. The V gene is TRBV7-3, the J gene TRBJ2-3; D is unclear. Germline loops: CDR1 SGHTA, CDR2 FQGTGA. The CDR3 has 13 amino acids. CDR3 sequence (DNA): TGTGCGAGCAGTCCTAAAGGGTCAGATACGCAGTATTTT. This translates into CASSPKGSDTQYF. The full variable domain, completed using reference TRBV7-3 and TRBJ2-3, is GAGVSQTPSNKVTEKGKYVELRCDPISGHTALYWYRQSLGQGPEFLIYFQGTGAADDSGLPNDRFFAVRPEGSVSTLKIQRTERGDSAVYLCASSPKGSDTQYFGPGTRLTVL.

CDR3: CASSMPPGNTIYF. The CDR3 coding sequence is TGTGCCAGTAGTATGCCGCCTGGAAACACCATATATTTT. The chain combines TRBV19 with TRBJ1-3; D gene unclear. CDR1 and CDR2 from the germline V gene are LNHDA and SQIVND (reference sequence). The CDR3 loop spans 13 amino acids. V was pared by 3 bases and J by 2 bases, with 5 bases between. The full variable domain, with the rest looked up from reference TRBV19 and TRBJ1-3, is DGGITQSPKYLFRKEGQNVTLSCEQNLNHDAMYWYRQDPGQGLRLIYYSQIVNDFQKGDIAEGYSVSREKKESFPLTVTSAQKNPTAFYLCASSMPPGNTIYFGEGSWLTVV.

The chain has TRBV19 and TRBJ1-2, with D hard to call. Trimming removed 7 bases from V and 8 bases from J, with 17 bases in between. Germline CDR1 is LNHDA and CDR2 is SQIVND (reference sequence). The CDR3 totals 13 residues. The CDR3 nucleotides read TGTGCCAGTAAATCTTCGGGTCTGAGCGGCTACACCTTC. This codes for CASKSSGLSGYTF.

The chain uses TRBV5-5 and TRBJ2-7; D not resolved. CDR3 size: 12 residues. Trimming shortened V by 0 bases and J by 2 bases, and 3 bases separated the two germline ends. Germline CDR1 is SGHKS and CDR2 is YYEKEE (reference sequence). This CDR3 reads CASSLDTYEQYF. CDR3 DNA: TGTGCCAGCAGCTTGGACACCTACGAGCAGTACTTC.

This chain joins TRBV9 and TRBJ2-7; D may be TRBD1 or TRBD2 (6 bases each). The CDR3 spans 16 residues. CDR1 and CDR2 (germline): SGDLS, YYNGEE. V was shortened by 0 bases and J by 2 bases, with 15 bases between the two germline ends. CDR3 loop: CASSVDGGVGAYEQYF. Written as DNA, the CDR3 is TGTGCCAGCAGCGTAGACGGGGGCGTTGGGGCCTACGAGCAGTACTTC. The whole variable domain, remainder taken from reference TRBV9 and TRBJ2-7, is DSGVTQTPKHLITATGQRVTLRCSPRSGDLSVYWYQQSLDQGLQFLIQYYNGEERAKGNILERFSAQQFPDLHSELNLSSLELGDSALYFCASSVDGGVGAYEQYFGPGTRLTVT.

The rearrangement links TRBV7-8 to TRBJ2-7; 10 nucleotides match TRBD2. J lost 7 bases, V lost 2 bases, and 8 bases had no gene match. This CDR3 spans 15 amino acids. Per germline, CDR1 SGHVS and CDR2 FQNEAQ. The CDR3 region is CASSLLAGDPREQYF. CDR3 DNA: TGTGCCAGCAGCTTACTAGCGGGAGATCCGCGTGAGCAGTACTTC.

CDR3 nucleotides: TGTGCCAGCAGAGAAATGTTGGGCAATCAGCCCCAGCATTTT. Translated: CASREMLGNQPQHF. The V call is TRBV6-1, the J call TRBJ1-5; D is uncertain. V was clipped by 6 bases and J by 2 bases, with 11 bases between them. The germline CDR1 and CDR2 sequences are MNHNS and SASEGT. This CDR3 has 14 residues.

The CDR3 protein is CASSSTLRTYEQYF. The CDR3 DNA reads TGTGCCAGTAGTTCTACCCTTCGAACCTACGAGCAGTACTTC. The chain joins TRBV19 to TRBJ2-7; D not resolved. Germline assignment: CDR1 LNHDA and CDR2 SQIVND (reference sequence). V was pared by 5 bases and J by 2 bases, with 13 bases between. CDR3 length: 14 amino acids. Full variable domain (remainder filled in from reference TRBV19 and TRBJ2-7): DGGITQSPKYLFRKEGQNVTLSCEQNLNHDAMYWYRQDPGQGLRLIYYSQIVNDFQKGDIAEGYSVSREKKESFPLTVTSAQKNPTAFYLCASSSTLRTYEQYFGPGTRLTVT.

For this clone: Relative to the germline gene, one junction end is altered; a read error may explain this. The sample has other DNA sequences that encode this CDR3 too. The rearrangement uses TRBV4-1 and TRBJ2-7; 7 nucleotides align to TRBD2. The CDR3 spans 16 residues. Germline-derived CDR1 and CDR2 are MGHRA and YSYEKL. The CDR3 sequence is CASSLLAGVGVGEQYF. The CDR3 nucleotides are TGTGCCAGCAGCTTACTTGCGGGAGTAGGGGTGGGCGAGCAGTACTTC.

The chain joins TRBV7-9 to TRBJ2-7; 8 positions match TRBD2. The ends lost 1 base at V and 5 bases at J; junction bases unmatched: 4. This CDR3 spans 14 amino acids. Germline CDR1 is SEHNR and CDR2 is FQNEAQ (reference sequence). The CDR3 reads CASSLGSGDHEQYF. The CDR3 DNA reads TGTGCCAGCAGCTTAGGTAGCGGGGACCACGAGCAGTACTTC.

This clone was seen at least ten times. The chain carries TRBV27 and TRBJ2-7; 9 bases map to TRBD2. The germline CDR1 and CDR2 sequences are MNHEY and SMNVEV (reference sequence). The length of the CDR3 is 16 residues. V trimming: 2 bases; J trimming: 0 bases; junction bases outside the gene matches: 5. The CDR3 sequence is CASSLVAGESSYEQYF. The CDR3 nucleotides are TGTGCCAGCAGTTTAGTAGCGGGGGAGTCCTCCTACGAGCAGTACTTC.

The chain is built from TRBV5-1 and TRBJ2-7; weak D call: TRBD1 (5 bases). The germline V and J ends were trimmed by 0 bases and 3 bases, with 10 bases remaining between them. Germline CDR1 is SGHRS and CDR2 is YFSETQ. This CDR3 is 14 amino acids long. The CDR3: CASSLETDHYEQYF. CDR3 coding DNA: TGCGCCAGCAGCTTGGAGACAGACCACTACGAGCAGTACTTC. The entire variable domain, with the rest obtained from reference TRBV5-1 and TRBJ2-7, is as follows: KAGVTQTPRYLIKTRGQQVTLSCSPISGHRSVSWYQQTPGQGLQFLFEYFSETQRNKGNFPGRFSGRQFSNSRSEMNVSTLELGDSALYLCASSLETDHYEQYFGPGTRLTVT.

The chain couples TRBV4-2 to TRBJ1-5; 7 bases align to TRBD1. The ends lost 3 bases at V and 5 bases at J; junction bases unmatched: 7. This CDR3 is 15 amino acids long. The V gene's germline CDR1 is LGHNA and CDR2 YNFKEQ. The CDR3 protein is CASSHEGARHQPQHF. The CDR3 DNA is TGTGCCAGCAGCCACGAGGGGGCCCGACATCAGCCCCAGCATTTT.

Concerning this clone itself: It is likely a read error: a sequence one base away is far more abundant. The chain recombines TRBV19 with TRBJ2-7; 10 bases match TRBD2. The trim removed 8 bases at V and 3 bases at J, leaving 4 bases unmatched. The CDR3 has 13 amino acids. Germline CDR1 and CDR2: LNHDA and SQIVND (reference sequence). CDR3 DNA: TGTGCCAGTGAGGCTAGCGGGAGCTACGAGCAGTACTTC. Amino acid sequence: CASEASGSYEQYF.